This TCR beta chain was documented in a study of CD8+ T cells in alopecia areata. On this clone: The antigen is unknown.

The study, taken as a whole, reports: Sequencing of scalp samples also includes resident alphabeta T cells from normal skin.

CDR3 length: 10 residues. The germline V gene encodes CDR1 MDHEN and CDR2 SYDVKM. The V and J ends lost 6 bases and 7 bases respectively, with 6 bases between them. Reverse transcribed after extraction, RNA yielded cDNA as the sequencing template. TCRdb's copy holds only in-frame clones and misses some; the assay was immunoSEQ multiplex PCR. This table holds about 98,000 clones, over 40% found once. The chain is built from TRBV28 and TRBJ1-1; D is ambiguous. Sequencing was performed on CD4+ T cells sorted from blood. The clonotype originates from a human donor with alopecia areata. CDR3 nucleotide sequence: TGTGCCAGCAGGAGGATTGAAGCTTTCTTT. It codes for CASRRIEAFF.